Listed below are T cell receptor beta chains from one sample, sequenced in a study of PD-L1 blockade in urothelial cancer. Produced via immunoSEQ multiplex PCR; TCRdb's table is partial and in-frame only. The sample records approximately 36,000 clones, around 84% being singletons. This specimen consisted of PBMCs, obtained around atezolizumab (anti-PD-L1) treatment. The receptors were gathered from a man in his forties with urothelial cancer. Each CDR3 is given with its conserved first and last residue.

cdr3_aa j_call v_call
CAAGGTEQFF TRBJ2-1 TRBV4-2
CASSQELAGGPYEQYF TRBJ2-7 TRBV4-3
CASSLQGTNEKLFF TRBJ1-4 TRBV6-1
CASSYGSTQPQHF TRBJ1-5 TRBV6-5
CASAGGFYEQYF TRBJ2-7 TRBV2
CASSPTGDSKNIQYF TRBJ2-4 TRBV4-3
CASTRGAGGNTEAFF TRBJ1-1 TRBV7-2
CASSLGTGGHKYF TRBJ2-5 TRBV7-6
CASSPGGLADNEQFF TRBJ2-1 TRBV5-4
CASSLDIYNEQFF TRBJ2-1 TRBV7-6
CASSSPGQASYEQYF TRBJ2-7 TRBV7-2
CASSESAGAYEQYF TRBJ2-7 TRBV2
CASTRGVAYNEQFF TRBJ2-1 TRBV19
CASSLRGGLSEETQYF TRBJ2-5 TRBV5-1
CSVVPSGSYEQYF TRBJ2-7 TRBV29-1
CASRDDRVNYGYTF TRBJ1-2 TRBV14
CPGRGYGYTF TRBJ1-2 TRBV7-6
CASSISPPDRSYNEQFF TRBJ2-1 TRBV19
CASSGGQTAEKLFF TRBJ1-4 TRBV9
CASSFLWSRNLPYSNQPQHF TRBJ1-5 TRBV7-4
CASSLVRGLFVSGNTIYF TRBJ1-3 TRBV7-9
CASTLTGAYEQYF TRBJ2-7 TRBV2
CASSQQSRVRAFF TRBJ1-1 TRBV14
CASSTTGYNTEAFF TRBJ1-1 TRBV7-9
CASSQGQGATDTQYF TRBJ2-3 TRBV4-3
CATSGWRTNEKLFF TRBJ1-4 TRBV15
CASSSRPGDLHRNTGELFF TRBJ2-2 TRBV5-1
CASSPRGYAYEQYF TRBJ2-7 TRBV19
CASADRGSPKNIQYF TRBJ2-4 TRBV5-6
CASSPLAGGPTGELFF TRBJ2-2 TRBV9
CASSRSGGFGYTF TRBJ1-2 TRBV28
CASGGVGVNTEAFF TRBJ1-1 TRBV2
CAWSRGGVSGANVLTF TRBJ2-6 TRBV30
CASSGYSGSGANVLTF TRBJ2-6 TRBV27
CASSRTEGEQYF TRBJ2-7 TRBV28
CASSQEAPLVSDTQYF TRBJ2-3 TRBV4-2
CASSLRGSGSTYEQYF TRBJ2-7 TRBV7-8
CASSVERRIPPQHF TRBJ1-5 TRBV28
CASSVEGVLRDTTPNYGYTF TRBJ1-2 TRBV9
CASSLGLTTDTQYF TRBJ2-3 TRBV7-3
CSVEDSSGLEDTQYF TRBJ2-3 TRBV29-1
CASSQVWGDSYEQYF NA TRBV4-1
CASSDRLAHQETQYF TRBJ2-5 TRBV25-1
CSVGRDRVLFF TRBJ1-4 TRBV29-1
CASSYTRAPSNQPQHF TRBJ1-5 TRBV28
CAISDHGETQYF TRBJ2-5 TRBV10-3
CASSYGQGAKNEQFF TRBJ2-1 TRBV5-1
CASSSGLTNAFTDTQYF TRBJ2-3 TRBV19
CASSPLAVGYEQYF TRBJ2-7 TRBV27
CASSWGQGIYGYTF TRBJ1-2 TRBV7-2
CATLIAGYNEQFF TRBJ2-1 TRBV28
CASSKPSTGGAGNTIYF TRBJ1-3 TRBV5-1
CASSQVAAIETQYF TRBJ2-5 TRBV4-1